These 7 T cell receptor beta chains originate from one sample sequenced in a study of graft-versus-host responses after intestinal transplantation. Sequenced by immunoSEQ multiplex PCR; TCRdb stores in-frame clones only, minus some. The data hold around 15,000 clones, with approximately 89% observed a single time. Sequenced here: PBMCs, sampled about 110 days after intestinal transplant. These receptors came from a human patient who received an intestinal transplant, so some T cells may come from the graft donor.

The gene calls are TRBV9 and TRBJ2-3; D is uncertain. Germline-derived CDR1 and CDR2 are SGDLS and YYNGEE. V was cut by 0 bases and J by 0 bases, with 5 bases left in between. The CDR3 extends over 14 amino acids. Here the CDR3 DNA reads TGTGCCAGCAGCGTAGCGGGTAGCACAGATACGCAGTATTTT. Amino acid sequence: CASSVAGSTDTQYF.

CDR3 nucleotides: TGTGCCAGCAGTGACGGACAAGCCCGATGGGCTTTCTTT. Translated, it gives CASSDGQARWAFF. The rearrangement uses TRBV2 and TRBJ1-1; D is possibly TRBD1 (5 bases). This CDR3 is built from 13 residues. Per germline, CDR1 SNHLY and CDR2 FYNNEI. Trimming removed 3 bases at V and 11 bases at J, with 16 bases between.

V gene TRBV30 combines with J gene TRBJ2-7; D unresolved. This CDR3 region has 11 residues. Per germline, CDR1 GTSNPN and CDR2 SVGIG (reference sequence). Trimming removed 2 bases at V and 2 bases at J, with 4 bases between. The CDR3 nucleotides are TGTGCCTGGAGTACCCCCTACGAGCAGTACTTC. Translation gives CAWSTPYEQYF.

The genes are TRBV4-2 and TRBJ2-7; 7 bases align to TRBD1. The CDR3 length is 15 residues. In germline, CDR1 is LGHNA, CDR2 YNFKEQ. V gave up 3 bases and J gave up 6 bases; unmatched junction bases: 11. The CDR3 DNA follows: TGTGCCAGCAGCCACACCGGGACAGTGCCTGGCGAGCAGTACTTC. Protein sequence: CASSHTGTVPGEQYF.

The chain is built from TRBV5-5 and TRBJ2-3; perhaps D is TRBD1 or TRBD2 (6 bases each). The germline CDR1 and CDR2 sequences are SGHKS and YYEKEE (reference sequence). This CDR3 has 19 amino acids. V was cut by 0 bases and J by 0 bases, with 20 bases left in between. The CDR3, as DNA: TGTGCCAGCAGCTTGGTGGGCATAGGGGGGCCCTTAAGCACAGATACGCAGTATTTT. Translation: CASSLVGIGGPLSTDTQYF.

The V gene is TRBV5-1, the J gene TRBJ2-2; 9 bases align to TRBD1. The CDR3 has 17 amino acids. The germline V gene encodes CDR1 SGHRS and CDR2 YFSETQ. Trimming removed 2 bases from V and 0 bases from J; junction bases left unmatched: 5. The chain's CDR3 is CASSFKQGAPNTGELFF. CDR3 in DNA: TGCGCCAGCAGCTTTAAACAGGGGGCCCCGAACACCGGGGAGCTGTTTTTT.

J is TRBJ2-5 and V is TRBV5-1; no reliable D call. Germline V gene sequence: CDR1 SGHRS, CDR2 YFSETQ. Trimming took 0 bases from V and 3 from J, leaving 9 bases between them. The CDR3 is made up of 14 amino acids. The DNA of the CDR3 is TGCGCCAGCAGCTTGGTAGGACGTAAAGAGACCCAGTACTTC. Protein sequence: CASSLVGRKETQYF. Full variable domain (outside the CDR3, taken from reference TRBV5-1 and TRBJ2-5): KAGVTQTPRYLIKTRGQQVTLSCSPISGHRSVSWYQQTPGQGLQFLFEYFSETQRNKGNFPGRFSGRQFSNSRSEMNVSTLELGDSALYLCASSLVGRKETQYFGPGTRLLVL.